The T cell receptor beta chain under discussion was sequenced for a study of patients and donors after allogeneic stem cell transplantation. The CDR3 runs to 14 residues. J was trimmed by 4 bases and V by 4 bases; bases with no gene match: 7. The germline V gene encodes CDR1 SGHDT and CDR2 YYEEEE. One entry per CDR3 protein results from TCRdb running MiXCR on the RT-PCR reads. Of about 960,000 distinct CDR3 sequences detected, approximately 18% appear once; the ten largest clones hold 5% to 7.5%. A few counts support this clonotype. This clonotype was obtained from a human donor who was either an allogeneic HSCT recipient or a stem cell or donor lymphocyte infusion donor (not recorded which). It is not recorded whose cells these are; they may come from a transplant donor. V and J are TRBV5-6 and TRBJ1-2, with 7 bases identical to TRBD1. The sequencing input was blood, either unsorted or a sorted T cell fraction (not recorded which). The CDR3 protein is CASSHGTASYGYTF. The CDR3 bases are TGTGCCAGCAGCCACGGGACAGCTTCCTATGGCTACACCTTC.